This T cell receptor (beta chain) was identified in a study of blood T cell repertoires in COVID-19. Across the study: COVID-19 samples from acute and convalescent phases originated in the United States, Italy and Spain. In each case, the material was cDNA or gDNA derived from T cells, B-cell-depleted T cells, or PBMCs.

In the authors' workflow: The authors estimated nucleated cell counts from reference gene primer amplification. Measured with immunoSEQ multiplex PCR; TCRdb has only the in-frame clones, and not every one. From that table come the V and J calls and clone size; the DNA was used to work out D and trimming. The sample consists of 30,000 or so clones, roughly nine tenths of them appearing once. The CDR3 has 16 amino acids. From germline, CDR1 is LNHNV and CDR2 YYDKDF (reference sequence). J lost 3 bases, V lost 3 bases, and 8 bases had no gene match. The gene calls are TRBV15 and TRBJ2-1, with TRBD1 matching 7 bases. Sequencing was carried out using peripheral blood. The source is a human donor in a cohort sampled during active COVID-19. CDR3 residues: CATSSGQDANYNEQFF. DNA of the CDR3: TGTGCCACCAGCAGCGGACAGGACGCAAACTACAATGAGCAGTTCTTC. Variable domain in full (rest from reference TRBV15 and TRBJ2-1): DAMVIQNPRYQVTQFGKPVTLSCSQTLNHNVMYWYQQKSSQAPKLLFHYYDKDFNNEADTPDNFQSRRPNTSFCFLDIRSPGLGDTAMYLCATSSGQDANYNEQFFGPGTRLTVL.